This T cell receptor beta chain was sequenced for a study of T cell changes during pregnancy in multiple sclerosis. Clones were read by immunoSEQ multiplex PCR, and TCRdb kept only the in-frame ones, dropping some. The sample records approximately 48,000 clones, 90% to 95% being singletons. Trimming removed 0 bases at V and 3 bases at J, with 11 bases between. CDR1 is LGHNA and CDR2 is YNFKEQ in the germline V gene. The CDR3 runs 16 residues. This sequence was found in a female donor with multiple sclerosis, enrolled in a pregnancy study. This chain connects TRBV4-2 to TRBJ2-2; maybe TRBD1 (5 bases). This material consisted of CD8+ T cells from peripheral blood mononuclear cells, taken before pregnancy. CDR3 sequence reads: CASSQEGAAYTGELFF. The CDR3 DNA reads as TGTGCCAGCAGCCAAGAAGGGGCAGCCTACACCGGGGAGCTGTTTTTT.